This T cell receptor beta chain came from a study of technical replicates of blood from a handful of donors. Repertoires were generated with immunoSEQ multiplex PCR, while TCRdb's copy carries only in-frame clones and drops some. The sample carries 75,000 to 95,000 clones, around 91% recorded once. V was clipped by 2 bases and J by 3 bases, with 16 bases between them. CDR1 SGHTA and CDR2 FQGTGA come from the germline V gene. The CDR3 sequence is 16 residues long. The sample taken for sequencing was T cells isolated from PBMCs. This TCR was recovered from a human donor in good health. V usage is TRBV7-3 and J usage is TRBJ1-2, with TRBD1 as a possible D gene (5 bases). CDR3 sequence (DNA): TGTGCCAGCAGCTTACTCCCAGGGTTAGAGTACTATGGCTACACCTTC. Translating it yields CASSLLPGLEYYGYTF.